This TCR beta chain stems from a study of blood T cell repertoires in COVID-19. Looking at the study overall: Collection of acute and convalescent COVID-19 samples took place in the United States, Italy and Spain. T cells, B-cell-depleted T cells, or PBMCs provided the cDNA or gDNA that served as material.

Clones were read by immunoSEQ multiplex PCR, and TCRdb kept only the in-frame ones, dropping some. The sample holds hundreds of thousands of clones; over 75% are singletons and the top ten take approximately 1%. The length of the CDR3 is 14 residues. Germline loops: CDR1 LGHNA, CDR2 YSLEER. Between the trimmed V and J ends, which lost 2 bases and 3 bases, there was a span of 11 bases. Cohort allocation depended upon clinical history that participants reported. The J gene is TRBJ2-7, the V gene TRBV4-3; tentatively, D is TRBD1 (5 bases). The TCR sequence derives from a woman aged 25 to 39 who had recovered from COVID-19. Sequences were obtained from PBMCs or T cells enriched from blood (not recorded which). The CDR3 DNA is TGCGCCAGCAGCCAACTCGCAGGGCTCTACGAGCAGTACTTC. Its translation is CASSQLAGLYEQYF.